Listed below are T cell receptor beta chains from one sample, sequenced in a study of blood T cells in healthy people across ages. Using its own MiXCR run on the 5' RACE reads, TCRdb lists one record per CDR3 protein. This sample carries about a million distinct CDR3 sequences, 30% to 40% of them seen once, and the ten largest clones take around 12%. Sequencing was carried out using blood. The receptor set was obtained from a man in his late teens or twenties in good health. The CDR3 runs from the conserved cysteine through the conserved F or W. D genes are given only for firm matches. Rows may omit the clone size; those that give it use once, few, many or a size class.

D: TRBD2
V: TRBV10-3
J: TRBJ2-7
size: .
length: 14
DNA: TGTGCCATCAGTGTGGCGGGGGAGAACTACGAGCAGTACTTC
CDR3: CAISVAGENYEQYF

D: .
V: TRBV29-1
J: TRBJ1-4
size: .
length: 15
DNA: TGCAGCGTTGAAGATCCCGGACAGACTAATGAAAAACTGTTTTTT
CDR3: CSVEDPGQTNEKLFF

D: .
V: TRBV6-2/TRBV6-3
J: TRBJ1-2
size: .
length: 14
DNA: TGTCCCAGCAGCACAAGCGTCGGAGGTAATGGCAACACCTTC
CDR3: CPSSTSVGGNGNTF

D: .
V: TRBV3-1
J: TRBJ2-3
size: .
length: 14
DNA: TGTGCCAGCAGCCAAGAAGACTTCACAGATACGCAGTATTTT
CDR3: CASSQEDFTDTQYF

D: .
V: TRBV12-3/TRBV12-4
J: TRBJ1-1
size: .
length: 12
DNA: TGTGCCAGCAGGGGACCGGGCAGTGAAGCTTTCTTT
CDR3: CASRGPGSEAFF

D: .
V: TRBV3-1
J: TRBJ1-4
size: .
length: 13
DNA: TGTGCCAGCAGCAGCAGCCAGGATGAAAAACTGTTTTTT
CDR3: CASSSSQDEKLFF

D: .
V: TRBV9
J: TRBJ1-6
size: .
length: 10
DNA: TGTGCCAGCAGCGGGAATACCCTCCACTTT
CDR3: CASSGNTLHF

D: .
V: TRBV20-1
J: TRBJ2-1
size: .
length: 13
DNA: TGCAGTGCTGGGGGCCAGGGAAGGGATGAGCAGTTCTTC
CDR3: CSAGGQGRDEQFF

D: .
V: TRBV29-1
J: TRBJ2-7
size: few
length: 11
DNA: TGCAGCGTTGGGGATGGAGGGGAGCAGTACTTC
CDR3: CSVGDGGEQYF

D: .
V: TRBV20-1
J: TRBJ2-7
size: .
length: 14
DNA: TGCAGTGCTAGAGATCCTCGCGGGACCTACGAGCAGTACTTC
CDR3: CSARDPRGTYEQYF

D: .
V: TRBV27
J: TRBJ2-7
size: .
length: 14
DNA: TGTGCCAGCAGAGGGACAAGGGAAACCTACGAGCAGTACTTC
CDR3: CASRGTRETYEQYF

D: TRBD2
V: TRBV5-1
J: TRBJ2-3
size: few
length: 16
DNA: TGCGCCAGCAGCGTCGGGACTAGCGGGGACACAGATACGCAGTATTTT
CDR3: CASSVGTSGDTDTQYF

D: TRBD2
V: TRBV29-1
J: TRBJ2-3
size: .
length: 13
DNA: TGCAGCGTTGGAGGACTAGTCACAGATACGCAGTATTTT
CDR3: CSVGGLVTDTQYF

D: TRBD1
V: TRBV12-3/TRBV12-4
J: TRBJ2-1
size: .
length: 14
DNA: TGTGCCAGCAGGCCGGACAGGAACTCCAATGAGCAGTTCTTC
CDR3: CASRPDRNSNEQFF

D: .
V: TRBV12-3/TRBV12-4
J: TRBJ1-2
size: .
length: 12
DNA: TGTGCCAGCAGTTTTCGCCAAGAAGGCTACACCTTC
CDR3: CASSFRQEGYTF

D: TRBD1
V: TRBV3-1
J: TRBJ2-1
size: few
length: 15
DNA: TGTGCCAGCAGACAAGGACAGGGCTCCTACAATGAGCAGTTCTTC
CDR3: CASRQGQGSYNEQFF

D: .
V: TRBV12-3/TRBV12-4
J: TRBJ2-3
size: few
length: 15
DNA: TGTGCCAGCAGCCAGCCCAAGGCCCCCCGGGGAAAGCAGTATTTT
CDR3: CASSQPKAPRGKQYF

D: .
V: TRBV5-1
J: TRBJ2-3
size: .
length: 15
DNA: TGCGCCAGCAGCTTGGCACAGGGGGGGGTAGATACGCAGTATTTT
CDR3: CASSLAQGGVDTQYF

D: TRBD1
V: TRBV3-1
J: TRBJ2-1
size: .
length: 14
DNA: TGTGCCAGCAGCCAATGGACAGGGACCGAGGAGCAGTTCTTC
CDR3: CASSQWTGTEEQFF

D: .
V: TRBV20-1
J: TRBJ2-5
size: .
length: 11
DNA: TGCAGTGCCCCGTGGGGAGAGACCCAGTACTTC
CDR3: CSAPWGETQYF

D: .
V: TRBV20-1
J: TRBJ2-1
size: few
length: 13
DNA: TGCAGTGCCCCACGCAGGGGGGACGATGAGCAGTTCTTC
CDR3: CSAPRRGDDEQFF

D: .
V: TRBV7-2
J: TRBJ2-7
size: .
length: 17
DNA: TGTGCCAGCAGCCATACACAAGGGGGGGGTCCCAACAATGAGCAGTACTTC
CDR3: CASSHTQGGGPNNEQYF

D: .
V: TRBV9
J: TRBJ1-5
size: few
length: 13
DNA: TGTGCCAGCAGCGTAGGAGACAGTGAGCCCCAGCATTTT
CDR3: CASSVGDSEPQHF

D: .
V: TRBV4-1
J: TRBJ1-5
size: .
length: 16
DNA: TGCGCCACCGCTTTGTATGGGGGTGATAGCAATCAGCCCCAGCATTTT
CDR3: CATALYGGDSNQPQHF

D: TRBD1
V: TRBV27
J: TRBJ2-7
size: .
length: 14
DNA: TGTGCCAGACCTTGGGGGACAGGGCCCTACGAGCAGTACTTC
CDR3: CARPWGTGPYEQYF

D: .
V: TRBV12-3/TRBV12-4
J: TRBJ1-2
size: few
length: 15
DNA: TGTGCCAGCAGTTCCCGACGGGATTTCCCTTATGGCTACACCTTC
CDR3: CASSSRRDFPYGYTF

D: TRBD1
V: TRBV14
J: TRBJ1-2
size: few
length: 14
DNA: TGTGCCAGCAGCCAAGGCAGGGGGGACTATGGCTACACCTTC
CDR3: CASSQGRGDYGYTF

D: .
V: TRBV18
J: TRBJ1-2
size: .
length: 14
DNA: TGTGCCAGCTCATCCCGGGACATGAGCTATGGCTACACCTTC
CDR3: CASSSRDMSYGYTF

D: TRBD1
V: TRBV12-3/TRBV12-4
J: TRBJ2-2
size: .
length: 16
DNA: TGTGCCAGCAGAACACGGGACAGGGGAGCCACCGGGGAGCTGTTTTTT
CDR3: CASRTRDRGATGELFF

D: .
V: TRBV28
J: TRBJ1-2
size: .
length: 15
DNA: TGTGCCAGCACCCTAGGCGTGGGTGCGTCATCCGGCTACACCTTC
CDR3: CASTLGVGASSGYTF

D: .
V: TRBV9
J: TRBJ2-1
size: .
length: 15
DNA: TGTGCCAGCAGCGAAGGGGGGAGGGACTACAATGAGCAGTTCTTC
CDR3: CASSEGGRDYNEQFF

D: .
V: TRBV6-2/TRBV6-3
J: TRBJ2-5
size: many
length: 14
DNA: TGTGCCAGCAGTCCCGACAGAATCCAAGAGACCCAGTACTTC
CDR3: CASSPDRIQETQYF

D: TRBD1
V: TRBV6-2/TRBV6-3
J: TRBJ2-7
size: .
length: 12
DNA: TGTGCCAGCAAAGGACAGGACTACGAGCAGTACTTC
CDR3: CASKGQDYEQYF

D: .
V: TRBV10-3
J: TRBJ2-5
size: .
length: 13
DNA: TGTGCCATCAGTCCGACAGGGAGGGAGACCCAGTACTTC
CDR3: CAISPTGRETQYF

D: TRBD2
V: TRBV20-1
J: TRBJ2-3
size: .
length: 15
DNA: TGCAGTGCTAGAGATCCCGGGGGGGCCGGAGATACGCAGTATTTT
CDR3: CSARDPGGAGDTQYF